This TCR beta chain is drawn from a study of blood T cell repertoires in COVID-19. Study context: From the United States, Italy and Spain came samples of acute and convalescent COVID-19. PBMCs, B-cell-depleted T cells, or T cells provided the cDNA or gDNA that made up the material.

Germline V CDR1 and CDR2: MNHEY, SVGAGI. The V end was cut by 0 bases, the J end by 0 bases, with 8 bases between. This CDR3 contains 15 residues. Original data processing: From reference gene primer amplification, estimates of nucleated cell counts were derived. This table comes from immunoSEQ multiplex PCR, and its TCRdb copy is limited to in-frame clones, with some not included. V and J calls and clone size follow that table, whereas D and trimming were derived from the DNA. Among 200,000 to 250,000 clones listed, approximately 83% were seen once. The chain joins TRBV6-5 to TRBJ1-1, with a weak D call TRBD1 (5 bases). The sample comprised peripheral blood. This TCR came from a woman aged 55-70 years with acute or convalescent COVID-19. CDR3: CASSYSRQMNTEAFF. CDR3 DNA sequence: TGTGCCAGCAGTTACTCCCGACAGATGAACACTGAAGCTTTCTTT.